This T cell receptor (beta chain) was identified during a study of siplizumab effects on memory and regulatory T cells. V lost 5 bases to trimming and J lost 3 bases; unmatched junction nucleotides: 1. Germline V lookup: CDR1 GTSNPN, CDR2 SVGIG (reference sequence). CDR3 size: 11 residues. The method was immunoSEQ multiplex PCR; TCRdb's version includes in-frame clones alone and lacks a portion of them. The sample lists 100,000 or so clones; roughly 94% were seen once. The genes are TRBV30 and TRBJ2-7, with TRBD1 matching over 7 bases. The material sequenced was non-Treg CD4+ T cells sorted from blood. The receptor was isolated from a human donor in good health. This CDR3 is CAWGDSYEQYF. DNA for the CDR3: TGTGCCTGGGGGGACAGCTACGAGCAGTACTTC.